This is a list of T cell receptor beta chains from one sample in a study of T-cell reconstitution after alpha-beta-depleted transplantation in children. One entry per CDR3 protein, called by TCRdb with MiXCR from the PCR reads. The sample has 350,000 to 500,000 distinct CDR3 sequences, 43% seen once; the top ten hold approximately 30%. This specimen was PBMCs, taken before TCRalphabeta/CD19-depleted stem cell transplant. These receptors all come from a girl aged 2 to 10 with aplastic anemia, due to receive a stem cell transplant. CDR3s include the opening cysteine and the closing phenylalanine or tryptophan. The order of the fields is clone size, V gene, D gene, J gene, CDR3 protein, CDR3 DNA. The D gene is left open where the match is weak. Clone size is stated in some rows and not others, as once, few, many or a class when expanded.

clone size: -; V gene: TRBV29-1; D gene: -; J gene: TRBJ2-7; CDR3 protein: CSVERLDTYEQYF; CDR3 DNA: TGCAGCGTTGAAAGGCTAGACACATACGAGCAGTACTTC
clone size: -; V gene: TRBV29-1; D gene: TRBD1; J gene: TRBJ2-1; CDR3 protein: CSVDGQGDYNEQFF; CDR3 DNA: TGCAGCGTTGATGGACAGGGGGACTACAATGAGCAGTTCTTC
clone size: once; V gene: TRBV7-9; D gene: -; J gene: TRBJ2-7; CDR3 protein: CASSLPDPTYEQYF; CDR3 DNA: TGTGCCAGCAGCTTGCCGGACCCGACCTACGAGCAGTACTTC
clone size: -; V gene: TRBV7-8; D gene: -; J gene: TRBJ2-3; CDR3 protein: CASSLQRVRDTQYF; CDR3 DNA: TGTGCCAGCAGCTTGCAGCGGGTGCGGGATACGCAGTATTTT
clone size: many; V gene: TRBV5-6; D gene: -; J gene: TRBJ2-1; CDR3 protein: CASSPARRNSYNEQFF; CDR3 DNA: TGTGCCAGCAGCCCCGCGAGGAGGAACTCCTACAATGAGCAGTTCTTC
clone size: many; V gene: TRBV20-1; D gene: -; J gene: TRBJ2-6; CDR3 protein: CSAPLGSFSGANVLTF; CDR3 DNA: TGCAGTGCTCCTTTAGGTTCCTTCTCTGGGGCCAACGTCCTGACTTTC
clone size: few; V gene: TRBV29-1; D gene: -; J gene: TRBJ2-2; CDR3 protein: CSVERAGTGELFF; CDR3 DNA: TGCAGCGTTGAGCGGGCCGGCACCGGGGAGCTGTTTTTT
clone size: -; V gene: TRBV18; D gene: TRBD2; J gene: TRBJ2-7; CDR3 protein: CASSPLGAGHTPYEQYF; CDR3 DNA: TGTGCCAGCTCACCGTTGGGAGCGGGGCATACCCCCTACGAGCAGTACTTC
clone size: -; V gene: TRBV6-2/TRBV6-3; D gene: TRBD2; J gene: TRBJ2-3; CDR3 protein: CASSPGTSVDTQYF; CDR3 DNA: TGTGCCAGCAGTCCTGGGACTAGCGTGGATACGCAGTATTTT
clone size: few; V gene: TRBV20-1; D gene: TRBD1; J gene: TRBJ2-4; CDR3 protein: CSAREDRGGIQYF; CDR3 DNA: TGCAGTGCTAGAGAGGACAGGGGAGGCATTCAGTACTTC
clone size: few; V gene: TRBV6-1; D gene: -; J gene: TRBJ1-3; CDR3 protein: CASKRGAGNTIYF; CDR3 DNA: TGTGCCAGCAAGAGGGGGGCTGGAAACACCATATATTTT
clone size: few; V gene: TRBV6-2/TRBV6-3; D gene: -; J gene: TRBJ2-3; CDR3 protein: CASSYKDTQYF; CDR3 DNA: TGTGCCAGCAGTTACAAGGATACGCAGTATTTT
clone size: many; V gene: TRBV9; D gene: -; J gene: TRBJ2-7; CDR3 protein: CASSDSPSSYEQYF; CDR3 DNA: TGTGCCAGCAGTGACTCCCCGAGCTCCTACGAGCAGTACTTC
clone size: -; V gene: TRBV15; D gene: -; J gene: TRBJ2-7; CDR3 protein: CATSRGRPEDEQYF; CDR3 DNA: TGTGCCACCAGCAGAGGAAGGCCTGAGGACGAGCAGTACTTC
clone size: -; V gene: TRBV5-1; D gene: TRBD1; J gene: TRBJ2-6; CDR3 protein: CASNHGQGQGASGANVLTF; CDR3 DNA: TGCGCCAGCAACCACGGCCAGGGACAGGGGGCATCTGGGGCCAACGTCCTGACTTTC
clone size: -; V gene: TRBV6-1; D gene: TRBD2; J gene: TRBJ2-7; CDR3 protein: CASSPGTSGGEQYF; CDR3 DNA: TGTGCCAGCAGTCCTGGGACTAGCGGGGGCGAGCAGTACTTC
clone size: few; V gene: TRBV9; D gene: -; J gene: TRBJ1-3; CDR3 protein: CASSVAGQGNTIYF; CDR3 DNA: TGTGCCAGCAGCGTGGCGGGGCAAGGAAACACCATATATTTT
clone size: -; V gene: TRBV20-1; D gene: -; J gene: TRBJ1-6; CDR3 protein: CSARETRGGLGSPLHF; CDR3 DNA: TGCAGTGCTAGAGAGACCCGAGGGGGTCTAGGCTCACCCCTCCACTTT
clone size: many; V gene: TRBV7-2; D gene: -; J gene: TRBJ2-1; CDR3 protein: CASSLGFIDEQFF; CDR3 DNA: TGTGCCAGCAGCTTAGGGTTCATCGATGAGCAGTTCTTC
clone size: many; V gene: TRBV20-1; D gene: -; J gene: TRBJ2-4; CDR3 protein: CSATAPAKNIQYF; CDR3 DNA: TGCAGTGCTACCGCCCCAGCCAAAAACATTCAGTACTTC
clone size: few; V gene: TRBV28; D gene: TRBD2; J gene: TRBJ2-3; CDR3 protein: CASSVTGLAAGDTQYF; CDR3 DNA: TGTGCCAGCAGTGTGACCGGACTAGCGGCGGGGGATACGCAGTATTTT
clone size: -; V gene: TRBV20-1; D gene: TRBD2; J gene: TRBJ2-5; CDR3 protein: CSARPPGTSGSWQETQYF; CDR3 DNA: TGCAGTGCGCGCCCTCCCGGGACTAGCGGGAGTTGGCAAGAGACCCAGTACTTC
clone size: many; V gene: TRBV10-3; D gene: TRBD2; J gene: TRBJ2-3; CDR3 protein: CAIARGGSGMDTDTQYF; CDR3 DNA: TGTGCCATCGCCCGAGGGGGTAGCGGGATGGACACAGATACGCAGTATTTT
clone size: -; V gene: TRBV5-4; D gene: -; J gene: TRBJ2-3; CDR3 protein: CASSLEGARGDTQYF; CDR3 DNA: TGTGCCAGCAGCTTGGAGGGCGCGAGGGGCGATACGCAGTATTTT
clone size: -; V gene: TRBV13; D gene: TRBD1; J gene: TRBJ2-3; CDR3 protein: CASSWGQGNTDTQYF; CDR3 DNA: TGTGCCAGCAGCTGGGGACAGGGTAACACAGATACGCAGTATTTT
clone size: -; V gene: TRBV20-1; D gene: TRBD2; J gene: TRBJ2-1; CDR3 protein: CSARSGRDYNEQFF; CDR3 DNA: TGCAGTGCCCGCAGCGGGAGAGATTACAATGAGCAGTTCTTC
clone size: -; V gene: TRBV28; D gene: -; J gene: TRBJ2-7; CDR3 protein: CASSPHRVPYEQYF; CDR3 DNA: TGTGCCAGCAGTCCCCACCGGGTTCCCTACGAGCAGTACTTC
clone size: many; V gene: TRBV28; D gene: -; J gene: TRBJ2-5; CDR3 protein: CASTPGALETQYF; CDR3 DNA: TGTGCCAGCACCCCAGGGGCGTTGGAGACCCAGTACTTC
clone size: few; V gene: TRBV18; D gene: -; J gene: TRBJ2-1; CDR3 protein: CASSRPQTVPYNEQFF; CDR3 DNA: TGTGCCAGCTCACGGCCCCAGACAGTACCCTACAATGAGCAGTTCTTC
clone size: many; V gene: TRBV4-1; D gene: -; J gene: TRBJ2-1; CDR3 protein: CASSQVSLNYNEQFF; CDR3 DNA: TGCGCCAGCAGCCAAGTTAGCCTGAACTACAATGAGCAGTTCTTC
clone size: few; V gene: TRBV6-1; D gene: TRBD2; J gene: TRBJ2-5; CDR3 protein: CASSPWARGSQETQYF; CDR3 DNA: TGTGCCAGCAGCCCCTGGGCGCGGGGGTCACAAGAGACCCAGTACTTC
clone size: -; V gene: TRBV15; D gene: TRBD1; J gene: TRBJ1-5; CDR3 protein: CATSRGGTGFNQPQHF; CDR3 DNA: TGTGCCACCAGCAGAGGGGGGACAGGCTTTAATCAGCCCCAGCATTTT
clone size: many; V gene: TRBV7-9; D gene: -; J gene: TRBJ1-3; CDR3 protein: CASTQPRESGNTIYF; CDR3 DNA: TGTGCCAGCACCCAGCCTCGAGAATCTGGAAACACCATATATTTT
clone size: few; V gene: TRBV24-1; D gene: -; J gene: TRBJ2-7; CDR3 protein: CATSETAPNYEQYF; CDR3 DNA: TGTGCCACCAGTGAGACGGCTCCGAACTACGAGCAGTACTTC
clone size: -; V gene: TRBV6-1; D gene: -; J gene: TRBJ2-1; CDR3 protein: CASSQQAGPYNEQFF; CDR3 DNA: TGTGCCAGCAGCCAACAAGCAGGCCCCTACAATGAGCAGTTCTTC
clone size: -; V gene: TRBV4-2; D gene: -; J gene: TRBJ2-3; CDR3 protein: CASSQPGPTDTQYF; CDR3 DNA: TGTGCCAGCAGCCAGCCGGGTCCTACGGATACGCAGTATTTT
clone size: many; V gene: TRBV20-1; D gene: TRBD2; J gene: TRBJ2-1; CDR3 protein: CSARDTGRTDEQFF; CDR3 DNA: TGCAGTGCTAGAGATACCGGGAGGACGGATGAGCAGTTCTTC
clone size: once; V gene: TRBV9; D gene: TRBD2; J gene: TRBJ2-1; CDR3 protein: CASSVAPLAGGQSEQFF; CDR3 DNA: TGTGCCAGCAGCGTAGCCCCGTTAGCGGGAGGGCAGAGTGAGCAGTTCTTC
clone size: -; V gene: TRBV7-3; D gene: -; J gene: TRBJ2-1; CDR3 protein: CASSLGSDSYNEQFF; CDR3 DNA: TGTGCCAGCAGCTTAGGATCGGACAGCTACAATGAGCAGTTCTTC
clone size: many; V gene: TRBV20-1; D gene: TRBD1; J gene: TRBJ1-5; CDR3 protein: CSAPRDRGISNQPQHF; CDR3 DNA: TGCAGTGCTCCTCGGGACAGGGGAATTAGCAATCAGCCCCAGCATTTT
clone size: few; V gene: TRBV6-5; D gene: TRBD1; J gene: TRBJ2-7; CDR3 protein: CASSYSQGDYEQYF; CDR3 DNA: TGTGCCAGCAGTTACTCTCAGGGGGATTACGAGCAGTACTTC
clone size: -; V gene: TRBV29-1; D gene: TRBD1; J gene: TRBJ2-7; CDR3 protein: CSVNRGPYEQYF; CDR3 DNA: TGCAGCGTCAACAGGGGGCCCTACGAGCAGTACTTC
clone size: many; V gene: TRBV7-2; D gene: TRBD1; J gene: TRBJ1-2; CDR3 protein: CACRGTGSDGYTF; CDR3 DNA: TGTGCCTGCCGCGGGACAGGGTCCGATGGCTACACCTTC
clone size: -; V gene: TRBV20-1; D gene: -; J gene: TRBJ2-5; CDR3 protein: CSARDLGDGETQYF; CDR3 DNA: TGCAGTGCTAGAGATCTCGGGGATGGGGAGACCCAGTACTTC
clone size: -; V gene: TRBV7-8; D gene: -; J gene: TRBJ2-2; CDR3 protein: CASSLQSGFGELFF; CDR3 DNA: TGTGCCAGCAGCTTACAATCCGGGTTCGGGGAGCTGTTTTTT
clone size: -; V gene: TRBV5-5; D gene: -; J gene: TRBJ2-1; CDR3 protein: CASSLGGFVQFF; CDR3 DNA: TGTGCCAGCAGCTTGGGGGGATTTGTGCAGTTCTTC
clone size: -; V gene: TRBV29-1; D gene: -; J gene: TRBJ2-6; CDR3 protein: CSVCPRSGANVLTF; CDR3 DNA: TGCAGCGTTTGTCCCCGTTCTGGGGCCAACGTCCTGACTTTC